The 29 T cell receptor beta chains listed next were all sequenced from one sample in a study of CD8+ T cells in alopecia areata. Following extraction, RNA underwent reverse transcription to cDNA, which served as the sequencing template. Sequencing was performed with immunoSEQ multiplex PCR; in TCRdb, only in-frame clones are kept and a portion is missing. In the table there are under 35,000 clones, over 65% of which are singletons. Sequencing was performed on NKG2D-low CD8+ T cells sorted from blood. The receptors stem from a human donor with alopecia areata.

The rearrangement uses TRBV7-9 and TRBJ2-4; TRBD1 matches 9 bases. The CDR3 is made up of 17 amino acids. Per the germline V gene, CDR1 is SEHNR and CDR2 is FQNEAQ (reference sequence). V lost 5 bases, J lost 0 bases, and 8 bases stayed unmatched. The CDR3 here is CASSPGQGTLAKNIQYF. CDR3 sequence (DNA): TGTGCCAGCAGCCCGGGACAGGGAACACTAGCCAAAAACATTCAGTACTTC.

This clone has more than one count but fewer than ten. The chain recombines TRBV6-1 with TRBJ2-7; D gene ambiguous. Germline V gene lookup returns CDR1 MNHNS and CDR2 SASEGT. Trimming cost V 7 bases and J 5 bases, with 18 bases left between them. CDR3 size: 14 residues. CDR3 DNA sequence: TGTGCCAGCACCCACGAGGATACTTCCCACGAGCAGTACTTC. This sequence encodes CASTHEDTSHEQYF.

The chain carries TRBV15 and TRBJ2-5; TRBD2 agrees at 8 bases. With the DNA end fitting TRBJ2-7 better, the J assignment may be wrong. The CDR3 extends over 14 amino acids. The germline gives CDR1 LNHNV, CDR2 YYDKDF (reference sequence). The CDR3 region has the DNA TGTGCCACCAGCAAAGCGGGAGAGTCCTACGAGCAGTACTTC. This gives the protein CATSKAGESYEQYF.

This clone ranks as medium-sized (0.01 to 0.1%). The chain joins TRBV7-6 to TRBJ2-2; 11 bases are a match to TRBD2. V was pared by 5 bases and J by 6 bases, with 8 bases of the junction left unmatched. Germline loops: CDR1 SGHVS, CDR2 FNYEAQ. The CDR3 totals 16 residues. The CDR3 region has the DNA TGTGCCAGCAGCCCGGTAGCGGGGGGGAATGCCGGGGAGCTGTTTTTT. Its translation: CASSPVAGGNAGELFF.

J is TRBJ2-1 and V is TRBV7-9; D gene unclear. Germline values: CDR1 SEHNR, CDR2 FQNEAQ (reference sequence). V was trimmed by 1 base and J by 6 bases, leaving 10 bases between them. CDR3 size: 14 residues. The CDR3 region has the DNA TGTGCCAGCAGCTTAGTTTTGCCAGGCAATGAGCAGTTCTTC. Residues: CASSLVLPGNEQFF.

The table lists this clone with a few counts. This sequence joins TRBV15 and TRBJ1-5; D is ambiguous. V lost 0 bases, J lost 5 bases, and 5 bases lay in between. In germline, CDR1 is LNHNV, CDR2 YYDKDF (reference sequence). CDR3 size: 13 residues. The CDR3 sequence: CATSREGYQPQHF. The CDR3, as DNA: TGTGCCACCAGCAGAGAAGGGTATCAGCCCCAGCATTTT.

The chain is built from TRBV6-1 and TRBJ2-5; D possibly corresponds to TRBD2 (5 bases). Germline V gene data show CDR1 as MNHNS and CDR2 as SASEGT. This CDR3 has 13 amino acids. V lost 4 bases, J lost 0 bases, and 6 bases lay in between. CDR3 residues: CASSGEYQETQYF. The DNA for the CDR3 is TGTGCCAGCAGTGGGGAGTACCAAGAGACCCAGTACTTC.

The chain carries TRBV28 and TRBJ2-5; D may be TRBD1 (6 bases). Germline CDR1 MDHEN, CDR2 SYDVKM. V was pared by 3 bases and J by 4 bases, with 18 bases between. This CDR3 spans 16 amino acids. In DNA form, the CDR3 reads TGTGCCAGCAGTTTTTTGTCCAGGGGTGGTTTAGAGACCCAGTACTTC. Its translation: CASSFLSRGGLETQYF.

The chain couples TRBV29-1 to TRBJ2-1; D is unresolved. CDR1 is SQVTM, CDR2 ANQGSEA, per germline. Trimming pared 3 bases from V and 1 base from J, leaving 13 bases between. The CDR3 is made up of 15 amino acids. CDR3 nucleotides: TGCAGCGTTGAGGTCTTGGTGACTTCCTACAATGAGCAGTTCTTC. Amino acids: CSVEVLVTSYNEQFF.

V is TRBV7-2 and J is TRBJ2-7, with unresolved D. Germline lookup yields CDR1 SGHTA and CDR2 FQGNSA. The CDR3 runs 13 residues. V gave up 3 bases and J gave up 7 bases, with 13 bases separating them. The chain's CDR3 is CASSFAEWWEQYF. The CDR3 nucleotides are TGTGCCAGCAGCTTCGCCGAGTGGTGGGAGCAGTACTTC.

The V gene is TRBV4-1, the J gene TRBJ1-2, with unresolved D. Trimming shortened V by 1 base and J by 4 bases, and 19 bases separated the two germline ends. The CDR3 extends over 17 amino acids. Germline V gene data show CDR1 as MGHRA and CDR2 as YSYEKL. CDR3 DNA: TGCGCCAGCAGCCAAGCTGAGTTCGCCCCGGCTGTCTATGGCTACACCTTC. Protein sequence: CASSQAEFAPAVYGYTF.

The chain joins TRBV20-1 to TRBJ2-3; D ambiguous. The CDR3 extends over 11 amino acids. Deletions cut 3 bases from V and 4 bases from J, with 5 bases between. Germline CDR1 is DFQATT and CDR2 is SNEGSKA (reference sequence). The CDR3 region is CSARFADTQYF. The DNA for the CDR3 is TGCAGTGCTAGGTTCGCAGATACGCAGTATTTT.

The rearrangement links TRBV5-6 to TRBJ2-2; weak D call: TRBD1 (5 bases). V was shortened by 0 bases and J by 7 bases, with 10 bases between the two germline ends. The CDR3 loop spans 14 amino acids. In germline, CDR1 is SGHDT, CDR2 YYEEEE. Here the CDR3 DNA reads TGTGCCAGCAGCTTGGTGCAGGGCGTCGGGGAGCTGTTTTTT. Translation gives CASSLVQGVGELFF. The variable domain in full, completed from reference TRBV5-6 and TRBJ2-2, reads DAGVTQSPTHLIKTRGQQVTLRCSPKSGHDTVSWYQQALGQGPQFIFQYYEEEERQRGNFPDRFSGHQFPNYSSELNVNALLLGDSALYLCASSLVQGVGELFFGEGSRLTVL.

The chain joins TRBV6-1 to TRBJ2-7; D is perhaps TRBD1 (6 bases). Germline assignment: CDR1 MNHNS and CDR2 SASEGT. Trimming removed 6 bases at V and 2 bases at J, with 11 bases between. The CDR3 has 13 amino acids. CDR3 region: CASSGQSAYEQYF. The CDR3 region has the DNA TGTGCCAGCAGCGGACAGTCCGCCTACGAGCAGTACTTC.

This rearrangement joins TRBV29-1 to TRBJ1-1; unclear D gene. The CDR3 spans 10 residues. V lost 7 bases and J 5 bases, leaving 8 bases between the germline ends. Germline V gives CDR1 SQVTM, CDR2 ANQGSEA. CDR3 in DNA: TGCAGCGGCGGTGGAACTGAAGCTTTCTTT. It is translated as CSGGGTEAFF.

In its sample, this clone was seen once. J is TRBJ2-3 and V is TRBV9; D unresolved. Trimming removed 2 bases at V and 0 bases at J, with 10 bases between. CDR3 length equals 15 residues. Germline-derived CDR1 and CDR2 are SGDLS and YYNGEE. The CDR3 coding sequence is TGTGCCAGCAGCGTCGCGGCCATAAGCACAGATACGCAGTATTTT. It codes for CASSVAAISTDTQYF.

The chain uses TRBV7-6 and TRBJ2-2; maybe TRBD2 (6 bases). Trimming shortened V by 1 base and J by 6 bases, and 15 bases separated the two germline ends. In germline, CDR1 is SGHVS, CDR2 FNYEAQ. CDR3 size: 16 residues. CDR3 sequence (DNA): TGTGCCAGCAGCTTAGGAGGAGGGGAGTCGGCCGGGGAGCTGTTTTTT. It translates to CASSLGGGESAGELFF.

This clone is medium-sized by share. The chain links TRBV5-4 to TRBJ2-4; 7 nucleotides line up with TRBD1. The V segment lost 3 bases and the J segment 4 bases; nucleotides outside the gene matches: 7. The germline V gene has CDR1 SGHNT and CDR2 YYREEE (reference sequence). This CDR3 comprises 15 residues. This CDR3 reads CASSSTGTEKNIQYF. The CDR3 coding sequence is TGTGCCAGCAGCTCCACCGGGACAGAGAAAAACATTCAGTACTTC.

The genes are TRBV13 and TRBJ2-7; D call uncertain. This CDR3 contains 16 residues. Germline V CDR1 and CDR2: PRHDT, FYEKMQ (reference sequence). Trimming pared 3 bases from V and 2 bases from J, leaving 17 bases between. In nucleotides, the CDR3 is TGTGCCAGCAGCTTGTATAAAGGGCCCAGAACCTACGAGCAGTACTTC. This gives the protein CASSLYKGPRTYEQYF.

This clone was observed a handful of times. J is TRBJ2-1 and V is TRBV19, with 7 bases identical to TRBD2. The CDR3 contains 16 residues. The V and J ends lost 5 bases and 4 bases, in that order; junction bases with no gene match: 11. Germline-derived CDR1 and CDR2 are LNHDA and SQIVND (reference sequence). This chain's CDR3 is CASSPFTSELYNEQFF. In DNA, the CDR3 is TGTGCCAGTAGTCCCTTTACTAGCGAACTTTACAATGAGCAGTTCTTC.

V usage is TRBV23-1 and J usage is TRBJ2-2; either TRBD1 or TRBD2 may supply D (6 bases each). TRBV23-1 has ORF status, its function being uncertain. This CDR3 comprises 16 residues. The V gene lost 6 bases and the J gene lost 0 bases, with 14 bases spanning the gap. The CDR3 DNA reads TGCGCCAGCAGACGTGCGGGGACAACGAACACCGGGGAGCTGTTTTTT. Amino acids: CASRRAGTTNTGELFF.

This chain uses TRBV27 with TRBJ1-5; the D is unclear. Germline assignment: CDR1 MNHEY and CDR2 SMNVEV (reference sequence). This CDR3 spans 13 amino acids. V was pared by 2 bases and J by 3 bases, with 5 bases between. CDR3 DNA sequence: TGTGCCAGCAGTTTAGCCCCCAATCAGCCCCAGCATTTT. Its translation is CASSLAPNQPQHF.

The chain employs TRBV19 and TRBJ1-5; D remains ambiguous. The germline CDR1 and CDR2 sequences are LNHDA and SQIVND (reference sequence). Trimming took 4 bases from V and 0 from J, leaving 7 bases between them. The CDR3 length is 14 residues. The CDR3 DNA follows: TGTGCCAGTAGTACGGCAGTTAGCAATCAGCCCCAGCATTTT. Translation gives CASSTAVSNQPQHF.

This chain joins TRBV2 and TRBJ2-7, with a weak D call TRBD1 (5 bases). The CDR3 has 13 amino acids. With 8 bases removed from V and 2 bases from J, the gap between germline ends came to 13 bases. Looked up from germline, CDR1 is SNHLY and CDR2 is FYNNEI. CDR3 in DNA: TGTGCCAGCTTCTCCAGGGCACCCTACGAGCAGTACTTC. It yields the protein CASFSRAPYEQYF.

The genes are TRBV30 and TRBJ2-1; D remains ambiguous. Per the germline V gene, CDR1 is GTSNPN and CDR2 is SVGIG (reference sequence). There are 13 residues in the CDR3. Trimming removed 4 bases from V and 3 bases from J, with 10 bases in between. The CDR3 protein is CAWIENSYNEQFF. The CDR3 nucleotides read TGTGCCTGGATCGAGAACAGCTACAATGAGCAGTTCTTC.

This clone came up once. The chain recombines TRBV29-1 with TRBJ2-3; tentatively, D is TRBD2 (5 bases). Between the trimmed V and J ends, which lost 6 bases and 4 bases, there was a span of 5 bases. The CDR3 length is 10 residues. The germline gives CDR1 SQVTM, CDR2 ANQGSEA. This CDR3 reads CSVGADTQYF. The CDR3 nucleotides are TGCAGCGTCGGGGCAGATACGCAGTATTTT.

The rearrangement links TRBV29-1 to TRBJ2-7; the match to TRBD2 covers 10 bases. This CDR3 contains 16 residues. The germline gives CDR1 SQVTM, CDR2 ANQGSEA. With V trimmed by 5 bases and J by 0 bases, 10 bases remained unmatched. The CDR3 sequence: CSVSPPGLADSYEQYF. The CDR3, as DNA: TGCAGCGTTAGTCCCCCAGGACTAGCGGACTCCTACGAGCAGTACTTC.

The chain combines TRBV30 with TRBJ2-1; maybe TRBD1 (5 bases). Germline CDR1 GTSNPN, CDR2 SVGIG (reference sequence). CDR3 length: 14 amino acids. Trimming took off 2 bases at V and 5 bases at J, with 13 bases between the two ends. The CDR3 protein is CAWSLGVINNEQFF. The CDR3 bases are TGTGCCTGGAGTTTAGGGGTGATCAACAATGAGCAGTTCTTC.

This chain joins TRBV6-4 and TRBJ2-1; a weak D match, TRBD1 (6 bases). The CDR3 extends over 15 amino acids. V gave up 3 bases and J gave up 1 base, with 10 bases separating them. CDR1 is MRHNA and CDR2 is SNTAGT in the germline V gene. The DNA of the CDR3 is TGTGCCAGCAGTGAGGAGACAGGTTCCTACAATGAGCAGTTCTTC. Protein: CASSEETGSYNEQFF.